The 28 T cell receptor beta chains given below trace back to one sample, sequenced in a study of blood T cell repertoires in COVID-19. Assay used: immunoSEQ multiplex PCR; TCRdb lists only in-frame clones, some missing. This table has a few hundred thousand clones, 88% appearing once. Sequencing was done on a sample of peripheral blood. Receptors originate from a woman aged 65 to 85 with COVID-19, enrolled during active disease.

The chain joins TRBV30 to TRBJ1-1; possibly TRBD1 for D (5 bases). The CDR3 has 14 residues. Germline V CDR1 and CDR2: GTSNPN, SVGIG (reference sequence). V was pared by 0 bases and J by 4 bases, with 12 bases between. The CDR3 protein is CAWSVRGFGTEAFF. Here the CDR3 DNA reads TGTGCCTGGAGTGTACGGGGGTTTGGCACTGAAGCTTTCTTT. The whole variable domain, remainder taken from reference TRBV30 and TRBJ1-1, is SQTIHQWPATLVQPVGSPLSLECTVEGTSNPNLYWYRQAAGRGLQLLFYSVGIGQISSEVPQNLSASRPQDRQFILSSKKLLLSDSGFYLCAWSVRGFGTEAFFGQGTRLTVV.

As DNA, the CDR3 is TGTGCCAGCAATCTAGCGGGAGAAAATGAGCAGTTCTTC. This encodes CASNLAGENEQFF. The chain combines TRBV6-5 with TRBJ2-1; 10 bases map to TRBD2. The V gene's germline CDR1 is MNHEY and CDR2 SVGAGI. The V gene end was trimmed by 7 bases and the J gene end by 7 bases; junction bases not matched to a gene: 4. The CDR3 sequence is 13 residues long.

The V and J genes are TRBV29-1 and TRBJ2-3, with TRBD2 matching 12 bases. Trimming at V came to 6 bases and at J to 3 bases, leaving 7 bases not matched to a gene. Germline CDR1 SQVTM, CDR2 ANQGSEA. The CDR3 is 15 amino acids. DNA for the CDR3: TGCAGCGTCGCCCCGACTAGCGGGAGAACAGATACGCAGTATTTT. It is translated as CSVAPTSGRTDTQYF.

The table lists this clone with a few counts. In DNA form, the CDR3 reads TGCGCCAGCAGCCAACAATTCGGGAGTTCCGGAGAGACCCAGTACTTC. Amino acid sequence: CASSQQFGSSGETQYF. The chain carries TRBV4-1 and TRBJ2-5; possibly TRBD2 for D (6 bases). The germline V gene encodes CDR1 MGHRA and CDR2 YSYEKL. The CDR3 sequence is 16 residues long. V was cut by 2 bases and J by 4 bases, with 17 bases left in between.

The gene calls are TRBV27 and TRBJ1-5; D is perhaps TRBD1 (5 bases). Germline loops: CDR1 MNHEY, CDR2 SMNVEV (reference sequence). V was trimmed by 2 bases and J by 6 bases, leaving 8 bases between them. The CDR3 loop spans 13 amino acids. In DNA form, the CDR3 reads TGTGCCAGCAGTTTACAGGGCTTTCAGCCCCAGCATTTT. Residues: CASSLQGFQPQHF.

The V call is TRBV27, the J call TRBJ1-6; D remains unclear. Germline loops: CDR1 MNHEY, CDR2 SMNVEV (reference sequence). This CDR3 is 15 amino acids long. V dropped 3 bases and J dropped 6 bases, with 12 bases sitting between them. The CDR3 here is CASSFLTMGNSPLHF. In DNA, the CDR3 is TGTGCCAGCAGTTTTCTGACTATGGGTAATTCACCCCTCCACTTT.

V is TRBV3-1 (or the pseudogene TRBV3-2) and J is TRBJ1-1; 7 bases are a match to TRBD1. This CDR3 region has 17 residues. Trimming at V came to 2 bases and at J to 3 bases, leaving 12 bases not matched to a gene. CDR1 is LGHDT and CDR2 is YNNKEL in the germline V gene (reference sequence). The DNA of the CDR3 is TGTGCCAGCAGCCAACCCCGAGCGACAGGGCACTACACTGAAGCTTTCTTT. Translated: CASSQPRATGHYTEAFF.

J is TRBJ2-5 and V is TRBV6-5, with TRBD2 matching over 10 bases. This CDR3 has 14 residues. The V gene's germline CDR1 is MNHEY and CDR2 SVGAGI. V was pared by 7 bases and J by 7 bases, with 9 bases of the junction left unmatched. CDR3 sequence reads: CASKSASGRGTQYF. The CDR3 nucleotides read TGTGCCAGCAAGTCGGCTAGCGGGAGAGGGACCCAGTACTTC.

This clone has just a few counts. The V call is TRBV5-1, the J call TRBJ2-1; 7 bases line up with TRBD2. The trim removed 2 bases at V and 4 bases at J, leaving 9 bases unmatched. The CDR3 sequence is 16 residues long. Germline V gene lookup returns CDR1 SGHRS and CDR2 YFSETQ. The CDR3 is CASSLKGLAEYNEQFF. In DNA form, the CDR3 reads TGCGCCAGCAGCTTAAAGGGTCTAGCGGAGTACAATGAGCAGTTCTTC. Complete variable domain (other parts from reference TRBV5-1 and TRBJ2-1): KAGVTQTPRYLIKTRGQQVTLSCSPISGHRSVSWYQQTPGQGLQFLFEYFSETQRNKGNFPGRFSGRQFSNSRSEMNVSTLELGDSALYLCASSLKGLAEYNEQFFGPGTRLTVL.

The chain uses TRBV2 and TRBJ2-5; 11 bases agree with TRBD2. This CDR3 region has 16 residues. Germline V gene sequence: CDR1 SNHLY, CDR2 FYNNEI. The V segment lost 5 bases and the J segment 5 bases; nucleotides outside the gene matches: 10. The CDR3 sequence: CASSILAGEGQETQYF. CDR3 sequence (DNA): TGTGCCAGCAGTATACTAGCGGGAGAGGGTCAGGAGACCCAGTACTTC. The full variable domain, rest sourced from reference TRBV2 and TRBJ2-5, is EPEVTQTPSHQVTQMGQEVILRCVPISNHLYFYWYRQILGQKVEFLVSFYNNEISEKSEIFDDQFSVERPDGSNFTLKIRSTKLEDSAMYFCASSILAGEGQETQYFGPGTRLLVL.

The CDR3 reads CASSLPLGGGGNEQFF. The CDR3 DNA is TGTGCCAGCAGCCTCCCTCTTGGGGGGGGAGGTAATGAGCAGTTCTTC. J is TRBJ2-1 and V is TRBV5-4, with TRBD2 matching 7 bases. The length of the CDR3 is 16 residues. V shed 4 bases and J 7 bases; nucleotides not matched to a gene: 14. Per germline, CDR1 SGHNT and CDR2 YYREEE (reference sequence).

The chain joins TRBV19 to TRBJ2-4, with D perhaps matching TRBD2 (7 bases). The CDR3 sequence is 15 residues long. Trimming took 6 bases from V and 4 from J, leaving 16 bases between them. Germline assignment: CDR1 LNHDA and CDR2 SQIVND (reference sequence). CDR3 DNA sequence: TGTGCCAGTAGCGCCCCGGGGGGCGCAAAAAACATTCAGTACTTC. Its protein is CASSAPGGAKNIQYF.

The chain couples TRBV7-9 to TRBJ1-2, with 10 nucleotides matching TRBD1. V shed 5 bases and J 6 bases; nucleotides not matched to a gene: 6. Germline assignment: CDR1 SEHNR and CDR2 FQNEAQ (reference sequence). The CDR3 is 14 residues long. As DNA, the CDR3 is TGTGCCAGCAGCGCCGAGACAGGGGGCGATGGCTACACCTTC. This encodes CASSAETGGDGYTF.

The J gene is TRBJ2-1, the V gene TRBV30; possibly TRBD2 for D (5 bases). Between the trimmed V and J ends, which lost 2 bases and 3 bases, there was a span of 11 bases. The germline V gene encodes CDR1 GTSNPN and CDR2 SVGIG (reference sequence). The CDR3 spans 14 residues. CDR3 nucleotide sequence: TGTGCCTGGAGTCCCGGGAAAAACTACAATGAGCAGTTCTTC. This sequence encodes CAWSPGKNYNEQFF.

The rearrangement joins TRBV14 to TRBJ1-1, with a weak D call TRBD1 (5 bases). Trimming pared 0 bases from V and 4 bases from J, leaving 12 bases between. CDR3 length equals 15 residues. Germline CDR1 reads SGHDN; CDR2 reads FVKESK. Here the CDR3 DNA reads TGTGCCAGCAGCCAAGATTGGGGGGTGGGCACTGAAGCTTTCTTT. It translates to CASSQDWGVGTEAFF.

For the CDR3, the DNA is TGTGCCAGCAGCAGGGAACGGGACACTGAAGCTTTCTTT. Amino acids: CASSRERDTEAFF. This chain joins TRBV28 and TRBJ1-1; possible D gene TRBD1, 5 bases. The CDR3 contains 13 residues. V was shortened by 6 bases and J by 3 bases, with 11 bases between the two germline ends. The V gene's germline CDR1 is MDHEN and CDR2 SYDVKM. Supplemented by reference TRBV28 and TRBJ1-1, the full variable domain reads DVKVTQSSRYLVKRTGEKVFLECVQDMDHENMFWYRQDPGLGLRLIYFSYDVKMKEKGDIPEGYSVSREKKERFSLILESASTNQTSMYLCASSRERDTEAFFGQGTRLTVV.

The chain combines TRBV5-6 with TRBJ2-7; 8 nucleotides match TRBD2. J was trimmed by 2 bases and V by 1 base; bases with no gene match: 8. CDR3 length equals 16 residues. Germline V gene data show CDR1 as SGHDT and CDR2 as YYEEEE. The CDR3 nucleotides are TGTGCCAGCAGCTTGTATCCAGCGGGAGTACCCTACGAGCAGTACTTC. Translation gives CASSLYPAGVPYEQYF.

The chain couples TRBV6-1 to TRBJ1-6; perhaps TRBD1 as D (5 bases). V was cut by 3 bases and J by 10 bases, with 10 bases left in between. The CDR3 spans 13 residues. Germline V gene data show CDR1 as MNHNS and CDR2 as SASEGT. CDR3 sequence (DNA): TGTGCCAGCAGTGACGTTAACAGGTCACCCCTCCACTTT. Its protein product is CASSDVNRSPLHF.

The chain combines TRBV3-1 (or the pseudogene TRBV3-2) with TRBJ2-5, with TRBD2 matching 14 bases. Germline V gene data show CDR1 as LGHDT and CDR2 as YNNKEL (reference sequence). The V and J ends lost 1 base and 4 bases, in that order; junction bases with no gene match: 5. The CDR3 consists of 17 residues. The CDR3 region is CASSQGGTSGSGETQYF. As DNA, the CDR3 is TGTGCCAGCAGCCAAGGAGGGACTAGCGGGAGCGGAGAGACCCAGTACTTC.

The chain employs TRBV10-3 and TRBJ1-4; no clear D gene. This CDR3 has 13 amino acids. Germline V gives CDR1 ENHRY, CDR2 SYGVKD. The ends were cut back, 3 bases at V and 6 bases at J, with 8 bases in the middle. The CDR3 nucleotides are TGTGCCATCAGTGAAAAGAGCTATGAAAAACTGTTTTTT. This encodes CAISEKSYEKLFF.

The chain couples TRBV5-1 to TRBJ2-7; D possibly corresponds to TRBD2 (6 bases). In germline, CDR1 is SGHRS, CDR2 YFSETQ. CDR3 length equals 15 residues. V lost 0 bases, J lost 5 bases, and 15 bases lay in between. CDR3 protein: CASSLAGRVFNEQYF. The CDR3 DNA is TGCGCCAGCAGCTTGGCCGGGAGAGTGTTCAACGAGCAGTACTTC.

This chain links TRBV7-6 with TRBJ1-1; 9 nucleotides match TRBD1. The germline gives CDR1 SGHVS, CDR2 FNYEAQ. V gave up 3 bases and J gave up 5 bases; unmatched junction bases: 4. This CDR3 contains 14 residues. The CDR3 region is CASSFGTGSTEAFF. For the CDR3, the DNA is TGTGCCAGCAGCTTCGGGACAGGGAGTACTGAAGCTTTCTTT.

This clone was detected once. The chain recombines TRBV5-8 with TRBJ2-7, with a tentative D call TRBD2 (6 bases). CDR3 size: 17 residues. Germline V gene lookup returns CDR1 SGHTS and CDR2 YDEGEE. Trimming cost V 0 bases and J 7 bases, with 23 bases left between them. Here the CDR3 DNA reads TGTGCCAGCAGCTTGGTGGCGGCTAGCGACGCAAGGGGAGAGCAGTACTTC. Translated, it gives CASSLVAASDARGEQYF.

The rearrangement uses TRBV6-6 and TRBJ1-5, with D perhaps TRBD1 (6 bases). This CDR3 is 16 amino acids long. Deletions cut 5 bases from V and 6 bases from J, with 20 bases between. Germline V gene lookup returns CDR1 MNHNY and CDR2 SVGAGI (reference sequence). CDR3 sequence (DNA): TGTGCCAGCAGTAGAGAACCGGGACACCTGAGTCAGCCCCAGCATTTT. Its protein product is CASSREPGHLSQPQHF.

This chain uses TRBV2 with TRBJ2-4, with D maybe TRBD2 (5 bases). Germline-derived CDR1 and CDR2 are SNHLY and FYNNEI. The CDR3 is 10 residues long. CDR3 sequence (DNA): TGTGGATCGGGGAGAAACATTCAGTACTTC. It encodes CGSGRNIQYF.

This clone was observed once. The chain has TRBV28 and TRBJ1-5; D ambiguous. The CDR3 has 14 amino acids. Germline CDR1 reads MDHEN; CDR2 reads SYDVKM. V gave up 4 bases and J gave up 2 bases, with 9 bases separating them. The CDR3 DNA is TGTGCCAGCAGTTCCCTACCCCGCAATCAGCCCCAGCATTTT. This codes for CASSSLPRNQPQHF.

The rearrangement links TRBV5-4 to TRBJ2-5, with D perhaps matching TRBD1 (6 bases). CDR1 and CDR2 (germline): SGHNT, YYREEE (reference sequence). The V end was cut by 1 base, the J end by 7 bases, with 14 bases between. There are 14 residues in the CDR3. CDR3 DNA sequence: TGTGCCAGCAGCTTGCCGGCAGGGGATGGGACCCAGTACTTC. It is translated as CASSLPAGDGTQYF. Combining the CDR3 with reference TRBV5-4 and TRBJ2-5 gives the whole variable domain ETGVTQSPTHLIKTRGQQVTLRCSSQSGHNTVSWYQQALGQGPQFIFQYYREEENGRGNFPPRFSGLQFPNYSSELNVNALELDDSALYLCASSLPAGDGTQYFGPGTRLLVL.

The CDR3 coding sequence is TGTGCCAGTACCGGGGGAGAAGCTGGAAACACCATATATTTT. Protein: CASTGGEAGNTIYF. The chain is built from TRBV19 and TRBJ1-3, with D possibly matching TRBD1 (5 bases). Deletions cut 7 bases from V and 2 bases from J, with 12 bases between. The V gene's germline CDR1 is LNHDA and CDR2 SQIVND (reference sequence). CDR3 size: 14 residues. Complete variable domain (other parts from reference TRBV19 and TRBJ1-3): DGGITQSPKYLFRKEGQNVTLSCEQNLNHDAMYWYRQDPGQGLRLIYYSQIVNDFQKGDIAEGYSVSREKKESFPLTVTSAQKNPTAFYLCASTGGEAGNTIYFGEGSWLTVV.